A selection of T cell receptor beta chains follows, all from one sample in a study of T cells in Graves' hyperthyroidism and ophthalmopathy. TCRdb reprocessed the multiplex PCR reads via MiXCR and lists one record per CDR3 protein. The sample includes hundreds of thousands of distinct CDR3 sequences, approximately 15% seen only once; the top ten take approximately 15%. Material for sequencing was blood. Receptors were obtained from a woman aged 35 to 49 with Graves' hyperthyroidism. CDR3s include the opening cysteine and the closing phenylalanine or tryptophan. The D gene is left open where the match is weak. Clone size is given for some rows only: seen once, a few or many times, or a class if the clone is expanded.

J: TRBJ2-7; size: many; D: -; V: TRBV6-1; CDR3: CASSATRTSTVYEQYF; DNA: TGTGCCAGCAGCGCTACTCGGACCTCGACGGTGTACGAGCAGTACTTC
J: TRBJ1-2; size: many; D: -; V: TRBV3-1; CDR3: CASRKEGGYNYGYTF; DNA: TGTGCCAGCAGGAAAGAGGGGGGTTATAACTATGGCTACACCTTC
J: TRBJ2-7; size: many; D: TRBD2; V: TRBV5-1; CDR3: CASSLAGGLAGGTYEQYF; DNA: TGCGCCAGCAGCTTGGCCGGGGGACTAGCGGGAGGGACCTACGAGCAGTACTTC
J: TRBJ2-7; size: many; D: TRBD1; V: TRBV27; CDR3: CASSLAGGFSGGRGAYEQYF; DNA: TGTGCCAGCAGTTTGGCAGGGGGCTTTAGCGGAGGCAGAGGTGCCTACGAGCAGTACTTC
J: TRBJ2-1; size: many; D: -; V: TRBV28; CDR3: CASSFALGRGSYNEQFF; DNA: TGTGCCAGCAGTTTTGCGCTGGGCAGGGGATCCTACAATGAGCAGTTCTTC
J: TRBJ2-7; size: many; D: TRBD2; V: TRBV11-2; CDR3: CASSFISGSVYEQYF; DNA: TGTGCCAGCAGCTTTATTAGCGGGAGTGTGTACGAGCAGTACTTC
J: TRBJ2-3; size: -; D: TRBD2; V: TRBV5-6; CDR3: CASGGTSGRDTQYF; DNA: TGTGCCAGCGGCGGGACTAGCGGGCGAGATACGCAGTATTTT
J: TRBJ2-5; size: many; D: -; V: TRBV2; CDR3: CASIGQGAFSGETQYF; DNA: TGTGCCAGCATAGGACAAGGAGCATTTTCGGGAGAGACCCAGTACTTC
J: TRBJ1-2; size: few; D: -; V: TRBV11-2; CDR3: CASSLGGADYGYTF; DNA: TGTGCCAGCAGCTTAGGGGGCGCGGACTATGGCTACACCTTC
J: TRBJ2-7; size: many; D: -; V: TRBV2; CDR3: CASSEALGGRGEQYF; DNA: TGTGCCAGCAGTGAAGCGCTTGGGGGACGGGGAGAGCAGTACTTC
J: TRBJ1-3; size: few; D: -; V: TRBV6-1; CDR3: CASRDRGPRGNTIYF; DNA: TGTGCCAGCAGAGACCGGGGCCCTAGGGGAAACACCATATATTTT
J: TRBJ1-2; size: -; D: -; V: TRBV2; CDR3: CASSEGPGPGGYTF; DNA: TGTGCCAGCAGTGAGGGTCCGGGACCGGGAGGCTACACCTTC
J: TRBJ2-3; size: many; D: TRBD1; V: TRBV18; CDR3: CASSRGQGTDTQYF; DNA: TGTGCCAGCTCACGAGGACAGGGCACAGATACGCAGTATTTT
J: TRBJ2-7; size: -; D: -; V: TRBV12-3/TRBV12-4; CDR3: CASSLSPTSYEQYF; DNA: TGTGCCAGCAGTTTATCTCCAACCTCCTACGAGCAGTACTTC
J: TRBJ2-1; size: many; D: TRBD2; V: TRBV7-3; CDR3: CASSITSGSSYNEQFF; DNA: TGTGCCAGCAGCATTACTAGCGGGAGCTCCTACAATGAGCAGTTCTTC
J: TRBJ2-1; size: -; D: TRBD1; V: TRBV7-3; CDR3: CASGGQGGEQFF; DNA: TGTGCCAGCGGGGGACAGGGGGGTGAGCAGTTCTTC
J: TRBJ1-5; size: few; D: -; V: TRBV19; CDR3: CASSITPNNQPQHF; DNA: TGTGCCAGTAGTATTACCCCCAACAATCAGCCCCAGCATTTT
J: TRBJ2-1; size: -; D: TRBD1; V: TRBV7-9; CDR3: CASSRQGLDEQFF; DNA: TGTGCCAGCAGCCGACAGGGGTTGGATGAGCAGTTCTTC
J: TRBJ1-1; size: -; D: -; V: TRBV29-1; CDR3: CSVEQGGSTEAFF; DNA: TGCAGCGTTGAGCAGGGAGGTAGCACTGAAGCTTTCTTT
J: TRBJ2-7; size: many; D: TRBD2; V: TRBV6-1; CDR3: CASSVGTRASYEQYF; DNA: TGTGCCAGCAGTGTAGGGACTAGGGCCTCCTACGAGCAGTACTTC
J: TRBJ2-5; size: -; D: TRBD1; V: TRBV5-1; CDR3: CASTTQGAGETQYF; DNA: TGCGCCAGCACCACTCAGGGGGCGGGGGAGACCCAGTACTTC
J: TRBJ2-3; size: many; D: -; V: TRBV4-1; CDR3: CASSHPTDTQYF; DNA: TGCGCCAGCAGCCACCCGACAGATACGCAGTATTTT
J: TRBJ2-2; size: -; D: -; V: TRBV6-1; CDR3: CASSVAANTGELFF; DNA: TGTGCCAGCTCAGTCGCCGCAAACACCGGGGAGCTGTTTTTT
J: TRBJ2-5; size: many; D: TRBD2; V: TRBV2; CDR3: CASSGLAGGRETQYF; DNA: TGTGCCAGCAGTGGACTAGCGGGAGGGAGGGAGACCCAGTACTTC
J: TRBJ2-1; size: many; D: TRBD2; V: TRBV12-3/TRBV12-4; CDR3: CASSPSSGGSNEQFF; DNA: TGTGCCAGCAGTCCCTCTAGCGGGGGAAGCAATGAGCAGTTCTTC
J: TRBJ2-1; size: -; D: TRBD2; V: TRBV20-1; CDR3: CSARDPLAGVNEQFF; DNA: TGCAGTGCTAGAGATCCACTAGCGGGAGTCAATGAGCAGTTCTTC
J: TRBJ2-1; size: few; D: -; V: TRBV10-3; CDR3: CAISESDYNEQFF; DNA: TGTGCCATCAGTGAGTCGGATTACAATGAGCAGTTCTTC
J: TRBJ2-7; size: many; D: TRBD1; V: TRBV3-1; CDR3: CAVGTGGEQYF; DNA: TGTGCCGTTGGGACAGGGGGAGAGCAGTACTTC
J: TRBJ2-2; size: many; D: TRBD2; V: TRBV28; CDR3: CASSFVTSGSYVGELFF; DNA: TGTGCCAGCAGTTTCGTGACTAGCGGGAGTTATGTCGGGGAGCTGTTTTTT
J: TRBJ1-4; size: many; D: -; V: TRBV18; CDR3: CASSPPGRPNEKLFF; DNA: TGTGCCAGCTCACCCCCGGGACGTCCTAATGAAAAACTGTTTTTT
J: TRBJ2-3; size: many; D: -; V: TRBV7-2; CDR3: CASSLQGYSTDTQYF; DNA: TGTGCCAGCAGCTTGCAGGGCTATAGCACAGATACGCAGTATTTT
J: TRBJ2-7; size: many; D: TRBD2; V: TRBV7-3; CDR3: CASSPGRLKGEQYF; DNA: TGTGCCAGCAGCCCCGGGAGGCTGAAAGGGGAGCAGTACTTC
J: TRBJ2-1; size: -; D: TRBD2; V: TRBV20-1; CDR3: CSARAGGSFPGSYNEQFF; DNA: TGCAGTGCTAGGGCCGGGGGGTCTTTTCCAGGCTCCTACAATGAGCAGTTCTTC
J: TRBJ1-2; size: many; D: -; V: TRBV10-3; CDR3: CAISAGSSSYGYTF; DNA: TGTGCCATCAGTGCCGGATCCAGCAGCTATGGCTACACCTTC
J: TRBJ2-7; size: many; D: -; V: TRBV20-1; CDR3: CSAYWGAGRTYEQYF; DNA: TGCAGTGCTTATTGGGGGGCGGGAAGAACCTACGAGCAGTACTTC
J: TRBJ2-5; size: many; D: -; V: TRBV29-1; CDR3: CSVDDPLALQETQYF; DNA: TGCAGCGTTGATGATCCACTAGCACTTCAAGAGACCCAGTACTTC
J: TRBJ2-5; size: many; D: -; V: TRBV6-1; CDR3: CASSGSDRREYQETQYF; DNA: TGTGCCAGCAGTGGGTCGGACAGGCGGGAGTACCAAGAGACCCAGTACTTC
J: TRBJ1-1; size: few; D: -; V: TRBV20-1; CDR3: CSAASGLENTEAFF; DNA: TGCAGTGCCGCCTCCGGGTTGGAGAACACTGAAGCTTTCTTT
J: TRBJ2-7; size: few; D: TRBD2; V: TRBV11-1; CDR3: CASSPESAGASYEQYF; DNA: TGTGCCAGCAGCCCCGAGTCAGCGGGAGCCTCCTACGAGCAGTACTTC
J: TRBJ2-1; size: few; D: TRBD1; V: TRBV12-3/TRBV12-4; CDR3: CASTPGTDNEQFF; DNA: TGTGCCAGCACCCCCGGGACAGACAATGAGCAGTTCTTC
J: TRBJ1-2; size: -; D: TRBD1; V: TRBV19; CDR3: CASSRTGGFGYTF; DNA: TGTGCCAGTAGCCGGACAGGGGGTTTCGGCTACACCTTC
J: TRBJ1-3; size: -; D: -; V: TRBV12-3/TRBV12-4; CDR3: CASSLQGIAGNTIYF; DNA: TGTGCCAGCAGTTTACAGGGTATCGCAGGAAACACCATATATTTT
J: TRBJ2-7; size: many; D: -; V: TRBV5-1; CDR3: CASSSRGTNEQYF; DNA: TGCGCCAGCAGCTCACGGGGAACAAACGAGCAGTACTTC
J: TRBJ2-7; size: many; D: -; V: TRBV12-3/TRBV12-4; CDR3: CASSNYYEQYF; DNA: TGTGCCAGCAGTAATTATTACGAGCAGTACTTC
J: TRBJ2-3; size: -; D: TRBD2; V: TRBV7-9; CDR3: CASGGLAGPQPDTQYF; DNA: TGTGCCAGCGGAGGACTAGCGGGACCCCAGCCAGATACGCAGTATTTT
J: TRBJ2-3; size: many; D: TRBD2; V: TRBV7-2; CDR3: CASSWGLAGVGGASDTQYF; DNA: TGTGCCAGCAGCTGGGGACTAGCGGGAGTGGGAGGTGCTTCAGATACGCAGTATTTT
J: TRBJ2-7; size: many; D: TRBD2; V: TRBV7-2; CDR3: CASSQRGTSIYEQYF; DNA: TGTGCCAGCAGCCAGCGGGGGACATCCATTTACGAGCAGTACTTC
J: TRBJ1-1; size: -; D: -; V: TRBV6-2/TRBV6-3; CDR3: CASTPTWGTAEAFF; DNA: TGTGCCAGCACTCCGACGTGGGGGACCGCTGAAGCTTTCTTT
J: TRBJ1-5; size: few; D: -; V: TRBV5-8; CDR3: CASSLRPGNQPQHF; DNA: TGTGCCAGCAGCTTGCGGCCAGGCAATCAGCCCCAGCATTTT
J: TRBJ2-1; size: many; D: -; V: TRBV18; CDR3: CASSSDLNNEQFF; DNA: TGTGCCAGCTCTTCGGACCTAAACAATGAGCAGTTCTTC
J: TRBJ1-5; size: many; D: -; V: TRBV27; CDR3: CASSLDTFSNQPQHF; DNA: TGTGCCAGCAGTTTAGACACTTTTAGCAATCAGCCCCAGCATTTT
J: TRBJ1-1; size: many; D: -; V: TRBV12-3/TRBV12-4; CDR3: CASSLIPGAAEAFF; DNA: TGTGCCAGCAGTTTGATACCCGGGGCCGCAGAAGCTTTCTTT
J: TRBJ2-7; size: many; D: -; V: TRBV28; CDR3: CASRPGLGSYEQYF; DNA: TGTGCCAGCAGGCCGGGACTTGGCTCCTACGAGCAGTACTTC